This T cell receptor (beta chain) was identified in a study of vaccination effects on CD4 cells after COVID-19. Pools of viral peptides were used by the ViraFEST assay to expand antigen-specific CD4+ T cells ahead of sequencing. Following 10 days of culture, CD4+ T cells were isolated. TCRdb's table, derived via immunoSEQ multiplex PCR, lists solely in-frame clones and lacks some. Of approximately 54,000 clones in the sample, 65% to 90% were seen once. Concerning this clone: Its antigen is currently unknown.

The material sequenced was CD4+ T cells from PBMCs cultured with HCoV-229E spike peptides, taken before COVID-19 vaccination. The clonotype originates from a human donor who received a COVID-19 vaccine.

CDR3 sequence reads: CASSLVPSGGYNEQFF. CDR3 coding DNA: TGTGCCAGCAGCTTAGTCCCTAGCGGGGGTTACAATGAGCAGTTCTTC. The chain recombines TRBV7-2 with TRBJ2-1; 10 nucleotides agree with TRBD2. Germline loops: CDR1 SGHTA, CDR2 FQGNSA. The CDR3 extends over 16 amino acids. V lost 1 base, J lost 4 bases, and 4 bases stayed unmatched.